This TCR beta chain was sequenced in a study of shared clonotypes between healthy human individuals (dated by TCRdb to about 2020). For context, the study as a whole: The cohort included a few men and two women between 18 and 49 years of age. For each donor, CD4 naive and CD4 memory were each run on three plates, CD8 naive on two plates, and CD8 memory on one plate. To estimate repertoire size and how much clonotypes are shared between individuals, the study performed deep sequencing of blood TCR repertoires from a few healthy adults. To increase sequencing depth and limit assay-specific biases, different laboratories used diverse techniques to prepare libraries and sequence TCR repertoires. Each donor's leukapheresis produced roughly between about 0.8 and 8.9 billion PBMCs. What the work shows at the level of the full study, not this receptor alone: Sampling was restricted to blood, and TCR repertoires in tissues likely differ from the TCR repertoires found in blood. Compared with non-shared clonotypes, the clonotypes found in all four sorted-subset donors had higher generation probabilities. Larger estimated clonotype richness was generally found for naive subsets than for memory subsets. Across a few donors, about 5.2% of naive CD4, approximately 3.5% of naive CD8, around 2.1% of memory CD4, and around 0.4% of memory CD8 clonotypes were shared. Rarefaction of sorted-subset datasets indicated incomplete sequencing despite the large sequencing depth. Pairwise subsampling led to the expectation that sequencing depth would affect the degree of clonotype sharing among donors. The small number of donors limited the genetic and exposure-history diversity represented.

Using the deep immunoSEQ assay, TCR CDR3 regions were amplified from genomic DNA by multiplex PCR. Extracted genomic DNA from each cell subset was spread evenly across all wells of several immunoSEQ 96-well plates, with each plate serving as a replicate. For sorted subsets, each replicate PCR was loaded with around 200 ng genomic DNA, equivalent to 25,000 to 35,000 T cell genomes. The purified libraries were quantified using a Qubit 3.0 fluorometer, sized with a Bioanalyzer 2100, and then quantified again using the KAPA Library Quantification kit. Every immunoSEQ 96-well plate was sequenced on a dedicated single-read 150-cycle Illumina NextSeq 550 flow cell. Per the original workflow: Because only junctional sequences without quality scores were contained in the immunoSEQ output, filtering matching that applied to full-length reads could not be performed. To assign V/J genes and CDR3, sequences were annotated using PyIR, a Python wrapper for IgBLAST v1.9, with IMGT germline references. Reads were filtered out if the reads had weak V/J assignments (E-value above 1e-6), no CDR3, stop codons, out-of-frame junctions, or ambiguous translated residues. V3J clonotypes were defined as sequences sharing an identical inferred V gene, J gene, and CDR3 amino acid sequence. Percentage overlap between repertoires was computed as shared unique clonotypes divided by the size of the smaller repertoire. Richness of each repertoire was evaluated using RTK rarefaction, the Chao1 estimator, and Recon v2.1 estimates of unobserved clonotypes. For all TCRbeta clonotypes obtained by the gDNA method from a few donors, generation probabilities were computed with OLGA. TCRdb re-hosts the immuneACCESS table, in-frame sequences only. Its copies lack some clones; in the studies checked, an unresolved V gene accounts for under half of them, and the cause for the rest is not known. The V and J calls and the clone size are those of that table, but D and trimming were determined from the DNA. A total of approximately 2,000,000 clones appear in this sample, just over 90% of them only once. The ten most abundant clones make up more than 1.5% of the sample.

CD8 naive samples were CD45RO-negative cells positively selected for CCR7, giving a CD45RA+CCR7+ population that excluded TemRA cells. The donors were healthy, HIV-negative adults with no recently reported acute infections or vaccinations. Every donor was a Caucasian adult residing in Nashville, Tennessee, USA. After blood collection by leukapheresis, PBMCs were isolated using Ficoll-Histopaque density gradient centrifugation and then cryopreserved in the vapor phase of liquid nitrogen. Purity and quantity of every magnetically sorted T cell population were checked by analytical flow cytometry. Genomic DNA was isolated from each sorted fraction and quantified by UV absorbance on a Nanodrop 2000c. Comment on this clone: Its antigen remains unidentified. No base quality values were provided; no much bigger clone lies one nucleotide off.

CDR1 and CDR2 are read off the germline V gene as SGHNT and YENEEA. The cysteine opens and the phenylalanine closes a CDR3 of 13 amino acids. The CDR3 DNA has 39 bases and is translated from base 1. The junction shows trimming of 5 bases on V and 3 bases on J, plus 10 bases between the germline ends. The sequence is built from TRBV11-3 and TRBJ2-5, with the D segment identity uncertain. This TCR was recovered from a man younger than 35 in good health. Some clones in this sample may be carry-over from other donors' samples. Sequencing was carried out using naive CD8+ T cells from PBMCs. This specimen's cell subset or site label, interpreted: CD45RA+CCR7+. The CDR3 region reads CASSPRREETQYF. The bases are TGTGCCAGCAGCCCCCGAAGGGAAGAGACCCAGTACTTC.